The 2 T cell receptor beta chains presented below share a single source sample, sequenced in a study of Ad26.COV2.S vaccination and SARS-CoV-2 variants. Produced via immunoSEQ multiplex PCR; TCRdb's table is partial and in-frame only. The sample has 360,000 or so clones, around 87% seen once. Treatment indicated: 19 received Ad26.COV2.S at low or high dose, single or two shots; several received placebo; per-sample allocation not given. Repertoires come from day 63 after the first vaccine or placebo injection. The starting material was peripheral blood, obtained in a trial of Ad26.COV2.S vaccine versus placebo. The receptors were gathered from a person between 18 and 65 years old who received the Ad26.COV2.S COVID-19 vaccine or a placebo.

This sequence joins TRBV7-9 and TRBJ2-1, with D possibly TRBD1 on 8 matching bases. Per germline, CDR1 SEHNR and CDR2 FQNEAQ (reference sequence). V gave up 5 bases and J gave up 4 bases, with 18 bases separating them. The CDR3 totals 16 residues. CDR3 region: CASSLRDRGGYNEQFF. CDR3 sequence (DNA): TGTGCCAGCAGCCTAAGAGACAGGGGAGGGTACAATGAGCAGTTCTTC.

This clone was observed many times. The V and J genes are TRBV2 and TRBJ2-7; D unresolved. The CDR3 is 14 amino acids. V dropped 7 bases and J dropped 2 bases, with 15 bases sitting between them. The germline CDR1 and CDR2 sequences are SNHLY and FYNNEI. The CDR3 protein is CASNPGLQAYEQYF. The CDR3 DNA reads TGTGCCAGCAATCCAGGTCTTCAAGCCTACGAGCAGTACTTC.